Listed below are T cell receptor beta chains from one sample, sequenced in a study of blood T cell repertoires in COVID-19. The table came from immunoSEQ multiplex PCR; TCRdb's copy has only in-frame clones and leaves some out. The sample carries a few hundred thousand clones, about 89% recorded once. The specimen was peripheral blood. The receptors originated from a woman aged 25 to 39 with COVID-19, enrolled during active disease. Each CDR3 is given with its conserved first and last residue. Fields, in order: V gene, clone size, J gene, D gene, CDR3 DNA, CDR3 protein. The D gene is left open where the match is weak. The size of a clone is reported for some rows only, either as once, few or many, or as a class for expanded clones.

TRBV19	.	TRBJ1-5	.	TGTGCCAGTAGCGAAGAGGTCGGTCAGCCCCAGCATTTT	CASSEEVGQPQHF
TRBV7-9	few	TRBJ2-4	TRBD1	TGTGCCAGCAGCTTAGGTGTGGACAGGGGAACCAAAAACATTCAGTACTTC	CASSLGVDRGTKNIQYF
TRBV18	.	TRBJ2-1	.	TGTGCCAGCTCACCTTTGGACACACGATTAAACAATGAGCAGTTCTTC	CASSPLDTRLNNEQFF
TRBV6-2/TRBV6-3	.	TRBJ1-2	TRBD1	TGTGCCAGCAGTTACTCGGGATTCCGGGACAGGGGCGGCTACACCTTC	CASSYSGFRDRGGYTF
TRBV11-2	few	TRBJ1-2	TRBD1	TGTGCCAGCAGTTTCTCCCGGGACAGAGGGCATGGCTACACCTTC	CASSFSRDRGHGYTF
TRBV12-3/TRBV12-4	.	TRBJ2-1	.	TGTGCCAGCAGGGGCGGGGCGGAATTCGGGCAGTTCTTC	CASRGGAEFGQFF
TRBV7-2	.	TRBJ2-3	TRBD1	TGTGCCAGCAGCTTAGGAGGACAGGGGATAGATACGCAGTATTTT	CASSLGGQGIDTQYF
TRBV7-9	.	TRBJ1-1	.	TGTGCCAGCAGCTTAGCCGGGGGGGCGAATGAAGCTTTCTTT	CASSLAGGANEAFF
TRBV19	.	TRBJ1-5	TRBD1	TGTGCCACCCGACAGGGAAATCAGCCCCAGCATTTT	CATRQGNQPQHF
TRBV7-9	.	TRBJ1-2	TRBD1	TGTGCCAGCAGCTGGGGACAGGGGTACACCTTC	CASSWGQGYTF
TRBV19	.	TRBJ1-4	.	TGTGCCAGTACCACTCATCCGGGTAGGGGGAGTGAAAAACTGTTTTTT	CASTTHPGRGSEKLFF
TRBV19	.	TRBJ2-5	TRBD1	TGTGCCAGTAGCCAAAGCTCCGGGACAGGGTGGGAGACCCAGTACTTC	CASSQSSGTGWETQYF
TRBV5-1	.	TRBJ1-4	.	TGCGCCAGCAGCTTTACAGGGAGTACAACTAATGAAAAACTGTTTTTT	CASSFTGSTTNEKLFF
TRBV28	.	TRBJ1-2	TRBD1	TGTGCCAGCAGCAGACAGGGGATGGATTATGGCTACACCTTC	CASSRQGMDYGYTF
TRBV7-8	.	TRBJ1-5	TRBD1	TGTGCCAGCAGCTCAAGACAGGGGGTTCTTAGCAATCAGCCCCAGCATTTT	CASSSRQGVLSNQPQHF
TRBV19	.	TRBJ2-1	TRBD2	TGTGCCAGTAGTCTGTTAGCGGGGGGGGTGGATGAGCAGTTCTTC	CASSLLAGGVDEQFF
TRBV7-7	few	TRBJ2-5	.	TGTGCTAGCAGCCCACTCGGGAGCGATGGAGAGACCCAGTACTTC	CASSPLGSDGETQYF
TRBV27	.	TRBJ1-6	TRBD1	TGTGCCAGCAGTCAAGGGACAGGCACCTCACCCCTCCACTTT	CASSQGTGTSPLHF
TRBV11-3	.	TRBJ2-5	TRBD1	TGTGCCAGCAGCTTAGATCAAGCGACAGGGTTGGAGACCCAGTACTTC	CASSLDQATGLETQYF
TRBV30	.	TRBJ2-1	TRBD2	TGTGCCTGGAGTGCGGGACTAGCGGGACACAATGAGCAGTTCTTC	CAWSAGLAGHNEQFF
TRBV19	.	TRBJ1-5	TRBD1	TGTGCCAGTAGTATTTTCCCGGGACAGCGCTCCATGGCCCAGCATTTT	CASSIFPGQRSMAQHF
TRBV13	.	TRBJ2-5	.	TGTGCCAGCAGTCCCAGAGGCGCGTGGGAGACCCAGTACTTC	CASSPRGAWETQYF
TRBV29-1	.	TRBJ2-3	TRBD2	TGCAGCGTTGGACTAGCGGGATCTGGACTTCCAGATACGCAGTATTTT	CSVGLAGSGLPDTQYF
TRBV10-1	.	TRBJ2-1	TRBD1	TGCGCCAGCAGCCAGGGACAGGGGGCAGCCGGTGAGCAGTTCTTC	CASSQGQGAAGEQFF
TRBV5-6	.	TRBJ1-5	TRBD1	TGTGCCAGCAGCCCGGGACAGGGTCTGCCCCAGCATTTT	CASSPGQGLPQHF
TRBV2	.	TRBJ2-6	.	TGTGCCAGCAGTTCGAACAGCCCAGCCTCTGGGGCCAACGTCCTGACTTTC	CASSSNSPASGANVLTF